The 9 T cell receptor beta chains reported below all come from one sample, sequenced in a study of early T cells in non-severe SARS-CoV-2 infection. TCRdb fed the 5' RACE reads into MiXCR, producing one record per CDR3 protein. The table shows about 64,000 distinct CDR3 sequences, with around 11% occurring only once. Material: whole blood, obtained at baseline. These receptors were obtained from an adult who was a healthcare worker with PCR-confirmed SARS-CoV-2 infection or an uninfected control (not recorded which).

In this sample, this clonotype turned up many times. The J gene is TRBJ1-2, the V gene TRBV20-1; the D gene is possibly TRBD1 (5 bases). Germline lookup yields CDR1 DFQATT and CDR2 SNEGSKA (reference sequence). The CDR3 is 12 residues long. V lost 6 bases and J 4 bases, leaving 12 bases between the germline ends. The CDR3 nucleotides are TGCAGTGCCCCACGACAGACCTATGGCTACACCTTC. It specifies CSAPRQTYGYTF.

For this clonotype: A read error is possible here, since a much larger clone lies one base away. The genes are TRBV7-2 and TRBJ2-5; tentative D call: TRBD1 (6 bases). The CDR3 is 16 amino acids. Trimming took 4 bases from V and 5 from J, leaving 20 bases between them. Germline V gene lookup returns CDR1 SGHTA and CDR2 FQGNSA. This CDR3 reads CASSSWGHGDGETQYF. CDR3 DNA: TGTGCCAGCAGCTCGTGGGGGCATGGTGACGGCGAGACCCAGTACTTC.

This clonotype was detected ten times or more. V is TRBV9 and J is TRBJ1-1, with D uncertain. There are 13 residues in the CDR3. Trimming removed 0 bases at V and 4 bases at J, with 7 bases between. Looked up from germline, CDR1 is SGDLS and CDR2 is YYNGEE. Here the CDR3 DNA reads TGTGCCAGCAGCGTAGGGGGATTCACTGAAGCTTTCTTT. Translated, it gives CASSVGGFTEAFF.

The genes are TRBV19 and TRBJ2-3; tentative D call: TRBD2 (6 bases). V was trimmed by 3 bases and J by 2 bases, leaving 12 bases between them. Per germline, CDR1 LNHDA and CDR2 SQIVND (reference sequence). The CDR3 runs 15 residues. This chain's CDR3 is CASSMAAGITDTQYF. As DNA, the CDR3 is TGTGCCAGTAGTATGGCGGCGGGGATCACAGATACGCAGTATTTT.

The CDR3 is CASSPRQGAVDTQYF. The CDR3 coding sequence is TGTGCCAGCAGCCCGCGACAGGGGGCTGTGGATACGCAGTATTTT. The chain couples TRBV13 to TRBJ2-3, with 10 nucleotides matching TRBD1. CDR1 is PRHDT, CDR2 FYEKMQ, per germline (reference sequence). The CDR3 length is 15 residues. V shed 5 bases, J shed 6 bases, and the junction held 8 bases outside the gene matches.

This clonotype was counted between two and nine times. The chain carries TRBV12-3 or TRBV12-4 and TRBJ2-2; D is unresolved. The CDR3 consists of 13 residues. V lost 1 base and J lost 4, with 4 bases in between. DNA for the CDR3: TGTGCCAGCAGTTTAGGGAGCACCGGGGAGCTGTTTTTT. This sequence encodes CASSLGSTGELFF.

The sample holds many counts of this clonotype. V usage is TRBV6-4 and J usage is TRBJ2-7; tentative D call: TRBD2 (7 bases). The CDR3 loop spans 16 amino acids. The ends were cut back, 8 bases at V and 2 bases at J, with 22 bases in the middle. Germline V gives CDR1 MRHNA, CDR2 SNTAGT. CDR3 in DNA: TGTGCCAGCGAGTTCCAGGGCCGGGGGGACACCTACGAGCAGTACTTC. Its translation: CASEFQGRGDTYEQYF.

As DNA, the CDR3 is TGCAGCCGGAGCGGGGGTTACTATGGCTACACCTTC. It translates to CSRSGGYYGYTF. The chain joins TRBV29-1 to TRBJ1-2, with D perhaps matching TRBD1 (5 bases). The germline gives CDR1 SQVTM, CDR2 ANQGSEA. The V end lost 8 bases, the J end lost 3 bases, and 13 bases lay between the germline ends. The CDR3 runs 12 residues.

The V call is TRBV11-2, the J call TRBJ2-2, with 8 bases fitting TRBD1. CDR1 SGHAT and CDR2 FQNNGV come from the germline V gene. With V trimmed by 0 bases and J by 4 bases, 4 bases remained unmatched. The CDR3 is 16 amino acids. The CDR3 is CASSLEGQGSTGELFF. CDR3 nucleotide sequence: TGTGCCAGCAGCTTAGAAGGACAGGGTAGCACCGGGGAGCTGTTTTTT.